This TCR beta chain was sequenced in a study of T-cell memory formation after mild COVID-19. Study summary: Clusters of TCRs were largely donor specific. Study observations and caveats: From day 15 to 85, contracting clones were balanced between CD4 and CD8, whereas later expanders leaned toward CD4+.

This clonotype was seen more than once but under ten times. Its specificity is unknown. TCRdb reanalysed the 5' RACE reads using MiXCR and keeps one entry per CDR3 protein. Of 250,000 to 300,000 distinct CDR3 sequences listed, around 15% are singletons. What was sequenced was PBMCs or a T cell subset sorted from them (not recorded which). The TCR comes from a man between 18 and 35 years old who had mild COVID-19 (a few samples of this study predate the infection). Cell type and time point are not known.

CDR3 loop: CASSPAGTGGDTEAFF. Written as DNA, the CDR3 is TGTGCCAGCAGTCCCGCTGGGACAGGGGGGGACACTGAAGCTTTCTTT. This chain joins TRBV28 and TRBJ1-1; 11 nucleotides line up with TRBD1. The junction had 8 bases not matched to a gene; V was cut back by 5 bases and J by 3 bases. The length of the CDR3 is 16 residues. The germline CDR1 and CDR2 sequences are MDHEN and SYDVKM.